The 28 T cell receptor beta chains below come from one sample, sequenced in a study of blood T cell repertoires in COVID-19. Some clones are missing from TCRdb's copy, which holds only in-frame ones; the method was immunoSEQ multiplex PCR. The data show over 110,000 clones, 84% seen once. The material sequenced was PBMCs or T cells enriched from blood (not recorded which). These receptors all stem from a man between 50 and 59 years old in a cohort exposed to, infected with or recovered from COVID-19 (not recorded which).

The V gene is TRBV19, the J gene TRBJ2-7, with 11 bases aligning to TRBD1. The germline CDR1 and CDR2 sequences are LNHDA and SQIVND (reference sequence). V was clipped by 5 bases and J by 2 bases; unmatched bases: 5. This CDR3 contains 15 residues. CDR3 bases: TGTGCCAGTAGTGCGGGACAGGGGGACCCCTACGAGCAGTACTTC. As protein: CASSAGQGDPYEQYF.

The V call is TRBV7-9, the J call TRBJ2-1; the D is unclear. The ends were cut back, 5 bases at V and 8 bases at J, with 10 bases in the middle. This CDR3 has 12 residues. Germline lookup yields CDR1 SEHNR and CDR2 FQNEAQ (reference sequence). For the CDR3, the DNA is TGTGCCAGCAGCGACGACAACTATGAGCAGTTCTTC. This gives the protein CASSDDNYEQFF. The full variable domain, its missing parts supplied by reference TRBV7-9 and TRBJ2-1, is DTGVSQNPRHKITKRGQNVTFRCDPISEHNRLYWYRQTLGQGPEFLTYFQNEAQLEKSRLLSDRFSAERPKGSFSTLEIQRTEQGDSAMYLCASSDDNYEQFFGPGTRLTVL.

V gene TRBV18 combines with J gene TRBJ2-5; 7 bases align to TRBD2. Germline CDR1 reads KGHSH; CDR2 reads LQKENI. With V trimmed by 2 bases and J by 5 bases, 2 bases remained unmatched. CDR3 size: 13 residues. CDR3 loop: CASSPYGGETQYF. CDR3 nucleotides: TGTGCCAGCTCACCATACGGGGGGGAGACCCAGTACTTC.

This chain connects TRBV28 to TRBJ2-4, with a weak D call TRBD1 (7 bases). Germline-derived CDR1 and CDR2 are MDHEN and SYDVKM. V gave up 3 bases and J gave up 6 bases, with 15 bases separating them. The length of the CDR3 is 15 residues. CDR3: CASSLDGGTVNIQYF. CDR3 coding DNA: TGTGCCAGCAGTTTGGACGGAGGGACAGTAAACATTCAGTACTTC.

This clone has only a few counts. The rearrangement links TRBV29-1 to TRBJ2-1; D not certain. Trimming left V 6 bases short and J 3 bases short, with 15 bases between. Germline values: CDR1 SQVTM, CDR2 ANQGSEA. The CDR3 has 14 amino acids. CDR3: CSVAPSLGYNEQFF. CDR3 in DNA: TGCAGCGTAGCCCCGAGTCTTGGCTACAATGAGCAGTTCTTC.

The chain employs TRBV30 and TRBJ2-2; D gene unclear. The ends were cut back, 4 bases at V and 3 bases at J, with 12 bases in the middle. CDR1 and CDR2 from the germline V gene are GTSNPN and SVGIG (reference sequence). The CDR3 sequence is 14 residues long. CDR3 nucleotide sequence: TGTGCCTGGAACGGTGATCTAGACACCGGGGAGCTGTTTTTT. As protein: CAWNGDLDTGELFF.

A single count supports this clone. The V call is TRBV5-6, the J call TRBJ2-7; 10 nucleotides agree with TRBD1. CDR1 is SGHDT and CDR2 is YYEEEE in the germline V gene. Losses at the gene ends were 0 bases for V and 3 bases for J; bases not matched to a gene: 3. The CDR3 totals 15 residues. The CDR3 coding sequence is TGTGCCAGCAGCTTGGTGGACAGGGGGGGCTACGAGCAGTACTTC. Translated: CASSLVDRGGYEQYF. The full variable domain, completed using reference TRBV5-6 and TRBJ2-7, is DAGVTQSPTHLIKTRGQQVTLRCSPKSGHDTVSWYQQALGQGPQFIFQYYEEEERQRGNFPDRFSGHQFPNYSSELNVNALLLGDSALYLCASSLVDRGGYEQYFGPGTRLTVT.

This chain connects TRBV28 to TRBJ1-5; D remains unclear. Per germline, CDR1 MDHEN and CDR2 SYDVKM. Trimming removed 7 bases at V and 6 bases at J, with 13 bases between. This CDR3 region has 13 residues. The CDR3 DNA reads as TGTGCCAGCACCGCGGTCGGTTTTCAGCCCCAGCATTTT. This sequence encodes CASTAVGFQPQHF.

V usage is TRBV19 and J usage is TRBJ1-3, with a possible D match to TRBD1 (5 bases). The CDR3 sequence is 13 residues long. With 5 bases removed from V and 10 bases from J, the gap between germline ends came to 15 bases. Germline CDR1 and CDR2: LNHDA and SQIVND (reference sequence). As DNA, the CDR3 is TGTGCCAGTAGTGACCTGCCCGGGGGAACCATATATTTT. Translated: CASSDLPGGTIYF.

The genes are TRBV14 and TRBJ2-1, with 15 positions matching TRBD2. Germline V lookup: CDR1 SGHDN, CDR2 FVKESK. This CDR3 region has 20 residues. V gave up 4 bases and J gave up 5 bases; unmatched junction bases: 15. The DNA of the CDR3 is TGTGCCAGCAGCCCCTCCCCGGGACTAGCGGGGGGATTCTTTGACAATGAGCAGTTCTTC. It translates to CASSPSPGLAGGFFDNEQFF.

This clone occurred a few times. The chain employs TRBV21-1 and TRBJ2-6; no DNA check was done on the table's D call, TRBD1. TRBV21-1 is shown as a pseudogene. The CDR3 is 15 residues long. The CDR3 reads CASSRDRSGANVLTF. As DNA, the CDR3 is TGTGCCAGCAGCAGGGACAGGAGTGGGGCCAACGTCCTGACTTTC.

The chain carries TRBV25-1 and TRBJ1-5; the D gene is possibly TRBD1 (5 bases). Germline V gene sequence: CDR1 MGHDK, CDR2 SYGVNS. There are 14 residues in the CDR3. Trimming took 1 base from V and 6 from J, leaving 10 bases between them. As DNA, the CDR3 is TGTGCCAGCAGTGAATCAGGGTATGGTCAGCCCCAGCATTTT. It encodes CASSESGYGQPQHF.

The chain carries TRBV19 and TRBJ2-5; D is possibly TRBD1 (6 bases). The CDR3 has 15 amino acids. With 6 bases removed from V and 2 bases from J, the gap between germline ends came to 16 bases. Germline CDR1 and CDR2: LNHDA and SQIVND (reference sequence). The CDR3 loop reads CASSQTGAKQETQYF. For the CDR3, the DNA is TGTGCCAGTAGCCAGACAGGCGCGAAACAAGAGACCCAGTACTTC.

The CDR3 bases are TGTGCCAGCAGCCAGGGCCCAGTTGGAGGCTACACCTTC. Amino acids: CASSQGPVGGYTF. The rearrangement links TRBV3-1 (or the pseudogene TRBV3-2) to TRBJ1-2; D not resolved. Deletions cut 3 bases from V and 8 bases from J, with 13 bases between. Looked up from germline, CDR1 is LGHDT and CDR2 is YNNKEL (reference sequence). This CDR3 comprises 13 residues.

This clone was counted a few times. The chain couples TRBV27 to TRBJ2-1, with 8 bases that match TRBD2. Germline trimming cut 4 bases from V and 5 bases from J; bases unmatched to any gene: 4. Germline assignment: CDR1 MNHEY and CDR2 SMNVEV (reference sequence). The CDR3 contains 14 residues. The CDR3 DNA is TGTGCCAGCAGTTCCGGGGGGGGACACAATGAGCAGTTCTTC. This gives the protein CASSSGGGHNEQFF.

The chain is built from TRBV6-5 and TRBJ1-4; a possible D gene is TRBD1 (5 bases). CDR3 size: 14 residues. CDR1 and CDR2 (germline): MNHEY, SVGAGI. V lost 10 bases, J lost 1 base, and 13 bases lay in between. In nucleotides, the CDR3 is TGTGCCACTGGGCAGGGCTTAACTAATGAAAAACTGTTTTTT. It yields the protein CATGQGLTNEKLFF.

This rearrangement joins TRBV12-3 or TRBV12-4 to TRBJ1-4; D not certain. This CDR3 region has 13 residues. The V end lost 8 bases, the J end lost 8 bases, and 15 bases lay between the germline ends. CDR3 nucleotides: TGTGCCAGCGGATTCCTAGGAGGGGAAAAACTGTTTTTT. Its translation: CASGFLGGEKLFF.

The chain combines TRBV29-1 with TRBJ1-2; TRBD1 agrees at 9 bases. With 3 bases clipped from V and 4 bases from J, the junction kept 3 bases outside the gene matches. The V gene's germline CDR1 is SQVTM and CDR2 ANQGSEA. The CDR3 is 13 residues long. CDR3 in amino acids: CSVEGDRVYGYTF. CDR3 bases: TGCAGCGTTGAGGGGGACAGGGTCTATGGCTACACCTTC.

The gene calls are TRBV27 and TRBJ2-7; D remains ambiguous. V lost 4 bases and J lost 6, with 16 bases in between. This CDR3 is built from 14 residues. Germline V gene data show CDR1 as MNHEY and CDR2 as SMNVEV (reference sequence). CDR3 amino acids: CASSSTPGVGEQYF. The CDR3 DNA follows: TGTGCCAGCAGTTCGACCCCGGGTGTTGGCGAGCAGTACTTC.

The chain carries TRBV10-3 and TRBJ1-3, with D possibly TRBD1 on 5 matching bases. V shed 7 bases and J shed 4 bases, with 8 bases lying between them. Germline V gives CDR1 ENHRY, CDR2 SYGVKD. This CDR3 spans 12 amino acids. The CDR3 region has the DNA TGTGCCATCATGACAGAGGGAAACACCATATATTTT. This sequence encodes CAIMTEGNTIYF.

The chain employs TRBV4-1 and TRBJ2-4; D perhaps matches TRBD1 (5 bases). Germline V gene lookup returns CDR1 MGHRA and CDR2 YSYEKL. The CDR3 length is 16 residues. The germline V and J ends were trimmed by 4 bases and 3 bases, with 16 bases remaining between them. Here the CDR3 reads CASSPPLEGVKNIQYF. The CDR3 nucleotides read TGCGCCAGCAGCCCCCCCCTCGAAGGGGTCAAAAACATTCAGTACTTC.

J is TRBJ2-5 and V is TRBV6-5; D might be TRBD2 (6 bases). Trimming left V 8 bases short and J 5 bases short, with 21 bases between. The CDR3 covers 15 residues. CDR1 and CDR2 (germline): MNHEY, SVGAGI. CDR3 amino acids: CASGSGGVGRETQYF. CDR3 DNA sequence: TGTGCCAGCGGAAGCGGCGGGGTGGGAAGGGAGACCCAGTACTTC.

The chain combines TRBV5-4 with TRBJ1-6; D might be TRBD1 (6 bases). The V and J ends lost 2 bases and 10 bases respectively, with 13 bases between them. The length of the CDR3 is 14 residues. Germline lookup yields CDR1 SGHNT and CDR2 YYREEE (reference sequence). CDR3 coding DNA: TGTGCCAGCAGCTTTCCAGGGGTGGGATCACCCCTCCACTTT. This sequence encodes CASSFPGVGSPLHF.

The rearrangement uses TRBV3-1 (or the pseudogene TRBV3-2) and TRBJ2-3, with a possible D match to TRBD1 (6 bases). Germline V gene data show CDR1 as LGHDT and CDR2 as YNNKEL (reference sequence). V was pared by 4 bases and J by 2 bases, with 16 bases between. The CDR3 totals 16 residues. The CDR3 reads CASSPFLDRYTDTQYF. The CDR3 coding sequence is TGTGCCAGCAGCCCGTTCTTGGACAGATACACAGATACGCAGTATTTT.

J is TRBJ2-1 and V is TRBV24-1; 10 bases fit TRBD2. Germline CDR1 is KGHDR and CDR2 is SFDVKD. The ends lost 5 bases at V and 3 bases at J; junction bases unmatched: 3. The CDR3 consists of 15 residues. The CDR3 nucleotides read TGTGCCACCAGTGGTTCTAGCGGGAGCTACAATGAGCAGTTCTTC. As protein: CATSGSSGSYNEQFF.

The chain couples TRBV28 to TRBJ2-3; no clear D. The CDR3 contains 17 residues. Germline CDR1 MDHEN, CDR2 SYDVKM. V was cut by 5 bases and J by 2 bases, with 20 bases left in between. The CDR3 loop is CASSPPGSYFPTDTQYF. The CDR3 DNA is TGTGCCAGCAGTCCCCCCGGTTCATATTTTCCCACAGATACGCAGTATTTT.

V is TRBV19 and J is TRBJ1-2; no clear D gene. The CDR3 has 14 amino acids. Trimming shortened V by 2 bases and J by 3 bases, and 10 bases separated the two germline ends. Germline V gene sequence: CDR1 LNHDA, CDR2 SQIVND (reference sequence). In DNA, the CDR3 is TGTGCCAGTAGTATACGGAGACCCTACTATGGCTACACCTTC. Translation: CASSIRRPYYGYTF. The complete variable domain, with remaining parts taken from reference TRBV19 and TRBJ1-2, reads DGGITQSPKYLFRKEGQNVTLSCEQNLNHDAMYWYRQDPGQGLRLIYYSQIVNDFQKGDIAEGYSVSREKKESFPLTVTSAQKNPTAFYLCASSIRRPYYGYTFGSGTRLTVV.

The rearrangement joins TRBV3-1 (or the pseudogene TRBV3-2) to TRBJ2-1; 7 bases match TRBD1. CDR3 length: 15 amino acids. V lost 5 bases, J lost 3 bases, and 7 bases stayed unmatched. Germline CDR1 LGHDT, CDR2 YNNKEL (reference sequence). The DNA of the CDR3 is TGTGCCAGCAGCGCAACCGGGACAGACTACAATGAGCAGTTCTTC. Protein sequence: CASSATGTDYNEQFF.